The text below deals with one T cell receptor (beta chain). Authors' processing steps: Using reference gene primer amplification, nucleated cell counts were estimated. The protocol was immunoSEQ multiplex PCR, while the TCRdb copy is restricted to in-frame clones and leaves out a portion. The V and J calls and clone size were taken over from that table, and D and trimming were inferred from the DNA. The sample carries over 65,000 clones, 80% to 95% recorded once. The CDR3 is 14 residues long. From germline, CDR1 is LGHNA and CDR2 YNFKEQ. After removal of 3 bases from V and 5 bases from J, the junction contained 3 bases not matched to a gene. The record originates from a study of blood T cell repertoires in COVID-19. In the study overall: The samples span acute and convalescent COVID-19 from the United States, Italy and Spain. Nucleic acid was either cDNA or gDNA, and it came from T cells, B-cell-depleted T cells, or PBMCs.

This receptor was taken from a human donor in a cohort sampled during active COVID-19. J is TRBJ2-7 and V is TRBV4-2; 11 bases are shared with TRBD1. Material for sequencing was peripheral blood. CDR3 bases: TGTGCCAGCAGCCAGGACAGGGGGCAAAACGAGCAGTACTTC. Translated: CASSQDRGQNEQYF.